This T cell receptor beta chain was recorded in a study of cytomegalovirus exposure and HLA in healthy donors. Study-level points and caveats: Fewer N-insertions than the approximately 610-donor mean were reportedly shown by an Asian-associated ancestry cluster in a later analysis. High sensitivity and specificity were reportedly achieved when the classifier diagnosed cytomegalovirus status. When analyzed later, the rates of TCR association showed variation by HLA locus, with DRB1 the most and HLA-C the fewest.

As regards this clone: The antigen is unknown.

The V and J ends lost 0 bases and 6 bases, in that order; junction bases with no gene match: 12. Germline CDR1 and CDR2: SGHRS and YFSETQ. The CDR3 is 16 residues long. The PCR was carried out with 60 Vbeta primers and 13 Jbeta primers. Libraries were prepared by immunoSEQ multiplex PCR; TCRdb keeps only in-frame clonotypes and omits some of them. The repertoire holds approximately 130,000 clones, with over 60% as singletons. This sequence originates from a human donor in good health. The sample comprised PBMCs. This rearrangement joins TRBV5-1 to TRBJ2-7; 7 nucleotides match TRBD2. The CDR3 here is CASSLEWGGIRVEQYF. DNA for the CDR3: TGCGCCAGCAGCTTGGAGTGGGGAGGGATCCGTGTCGAGCAGTACTTC.